The rows below give T cell receptor beta chains drawn from one sample of a study of T cell responses to AZD1222 COVID-19 vaccine. Clones were sequenced by immunoSEQ multiplex PCR, and TCRdb holds only the in-frame ones, with some missing. The data hold some 120,000 clones, with roughly 84% observed a single time. The sequencing here drew on peripheral blood, taken on day 0 of AZD1222 vaccination. All receptors derive from an adult in good health. Each CDR3 is given with its conserved first and last residue. D genes are given only for firm matches. Clone size, where shown, is once, few, many, or a class for clones that have expanded.

size: -
D: TRBD1
J: TRBJ1-3
V: TRBV28
CDR3: CASKGANGNTIYF
DNA: TGTGCCAGCAAGGGGGCAAATGGAAACACCATATATTTT

size: -
D: -
J: TRBJ2-2
V: TRBV28
CDR3: CASSGAGLTGELFF
DNA: TGTGCCAGCAGCGGGGCAGGTCTAACCGGGGAGCTGTTTTTT

size: -
D: TRBD1
J: TRBJ1-1
V: TRBV7-8
CDR3: CASSLAYADRVNTEAFF
DNA: TGTGCCAGCAGCTTAGCCTACGCGGACAGGGTGAACACTGAAGCTTTCTTT

size: -
D: -
J: TRBJ1-5
V: TRBV7-8
CDR3: CASSTDSLNQPQHF
DNA: TGTGCCAGCAGCACGGACAGCCTCAATCAGCCCCAGCATTTT

size: once
D: -
J: TRBJ1-3
V: TRBV29-1
CDR3: CSVAAVGGPGNTIYF
DNA: TGCAGCGTTGCGGCTGTGGGGGGGCCTGGAAACACCATATATTTT

size: -
D: -
J: TRBJ2-1
V: TRBV10-1
CDR3: CARGRDPTTYNEQFF
DNA: TGCGCCAGGGGCCGGGACCCGACCACCTACAATGAGCAGTTCTTC

size: -
D: TRBD1
J: TRBJ1-2
V: TRBV6-5
CDR3: CASSYGGTGGYGYTF
DNA: TGTGCCAGCAGTTACGGGGGGACAGGGGGTTATGGCTACACCTTC

size: few
D: -
J: TRBJ2-6
V: TRBV29-1
CDR3: CSVTGVSGANVLTF
DNA: TGCAGCGTTACGGGGGTTTCTGGGGCCAACGTCCTGACTTTC

size: -
D: -
J: TRBJ1-1
V: TRBV2
CDR3: CASSGQTLQGAFF
DNA: TGTGCCAGCAGTGGCCAGACTCTCCAAGGAGCTTTCTTT

size: -
D: -
J: TRBJ1-2
V: TRBV18
CDR3: CATKGDQGTGYTF
DNA: TGTGCCACCAAAGGGGACCAGGGTACGGGCTACACCTTC

size: -
D: TRBD1
J: TRBJ2-3
V: TRBV30
CDR3: CAWSENRGADTQYF
DNA: TGTGCCTGGAGTGAAAACAGGGGGGCAGATACGCAGTATTTT

size: -
D: TRBD1
J: TRBJ1-2
V: TRBV9
CDR3: CASSVGGTASNYGYTF
DNA: TGTGCCAGCAGCGTAGGGGGGACAGCCTCTAACTATGGCTACACCTTC

size: -
D: -
J: TRBJ2-2
V: TRBV5-1
CDR3: CASSSSPYQVRELFF
DNA: TGCGCCAGCAGCTCCTCCCCCTACCAAGTGAGGGAGCTGTTTTTT

size: -
D: -
J: TRBJ2-1
V: TRBV6-4
CDR3: CASSVSDAYNEQFF
DNA: TGTGCCAGCAGTGTTAGTGACGCCTACAATGAGCAGTTCTTC

size: -
D: -
J: TRBJ1-1
V: TRBV28
CDR3: CASNLGGKGTEAFF
DNA: TGTGCCAGCAATCTAGGGGGAAAGGGCACTGAAGCTTTCTTT

size: -
D: -
J: TRBJ2-3
V: TRBV30
CDR3: CAWSSGASLADTQYF
DNA: TGTGCCTGGAGTTCAGGGGCCAGTCTCGCAGATACGCAGTATTTT

size: -
D: -
J: TRBJ2-1
V: TRBV13
CDR3: CASSLIPDSSYNEQFF
DNA: TGTGCCAGCAGCTTAATCCCCGACAGCTCCTACAATGAGCAGTTCTTC

size: -
D: -
J: TRBJ2-7
V: TRBV19
CDR3: CASSPRVPTYEQYF
DNA: TGTGCCAGTAGTCCTCGGGTGCCGACCTACGAGCAGTACTTC

size: -
D: TRBD2
J: TRBJ2-3
V: TRBV7-3
CDR3: CASSLNGRVLDTQYF
DNA: TGTGCCAGCAGCTTAAACGGGAGGGTCTTAGATACGCAGTATTTT

size: -
D: -
J: TRBJ2-1
V: TRBV30
CDR3: CAWRTGTHRNEQFF
DNA: TGTGCCTGGAGGACCGGGACCCACCGCAATGAGCAGTTCTTC

size: -
D: -
J: TRBJ1-1
V: TRBV10-3
CDR3: CAISESEGGTEAFF
DNA: TGTGCCATCAGTGAGTCAGAGGGTGGTACTGAAGCTTTCTTT

size: -
D: -
J: TRBJ2-3
V: TRBV6-5
CDR3: CASLTLSTDTQYF
DNA: TGTGCCAGCCTGACACTAAGCACAGATACGCAGTATTTT

size: -
D: -
J: TRBJ2-7
V: TRBV7-2
CDR3: CASSSRGTYEQYF
DNA: TGTGCCAGCAGCTCTCGAGGTACCTACGAGCAGTACTTC

size: few
D: -
J: TRBJ2-7
V: TRBV27
CDR3: CASFSGTSYEQYF
DNA: TGTGCCAGCTTTTCCGGGACGTCCTACGAGCAGTACTTC

size: once
D: -
J: TRBJ2-3
V: TRBV5-4
CDR3: CASSLKLAHSTDTQYF
DNA: TGTGCCAGCAGCTTGAAACTAGCTCACAGCACAGATACGCAGTATTTT

size: -
D: -
J: TRBJ2-1
V: TRBV28
CDR3: CASSWVQGSREQFF
DNA: TGTGCCAGCAGTTGGGTGCAGGGGTCCCGGGAGCAGTTCTTC

size: -
D: -
J: TRBJ2-3
V: TRBV10-3
CDR3: CAIGIGGNTDTQYF
DNA: TGTGCCATCGGGATAGGGGGAAACACAGATACGCAGTATTTT

size: -
D: -
J: TRBJ2-5
V: TRBV5-1
CDR3: CASSPSQGGETQYF
DNA: TGCGCCAGCAGCCCCTCACAGGGAGGAGAGACCCAGTACTTC

size: -
D: -
J: TRBJ1-5
V: TRBV6-2/TRBV6-3
CDR3: CASSLGKYSNQPQHF
DNA: TGTGCCAGCAGTTTAGGGAAATATAGCAATCAGCCCCAGCATTTT

size: -
D: -
J: TRBJ1-5
V: TRBV4-1
CDR3: CASSQGWGTSNQPQHF
DNA: TGCGCCAGCAGCCAAGGCTGGGGTACTAGCAATCAGCCCCAGCATTTT

size: -
D: -
J: TRBJ1-2
V: TRBV28
CDR3: CASSLRSPGYTF
DNA: TGTGCCAGCAGTTTAAGGTCTCCTGGCTACACCTTC

size: -
D: -
J: TRBJ1-2
V: TRBV5-1
CDR3: CASSLERERGYTF
DNA: TGCGCCAGCAGCTTGGAGAGGGAGCGGGGCTACACCTTC

size: -
D: -
J: TRBJ1-2
V: TRBV12-3/TRBV12-4
CDR3: CASSGRPSYGYTF
DNA: TGTGCCAGCAGTGGACGACCCAGTTATGGCTACACCTTC

size: -
D: -
J: TRBJ2-7
V: TRBV5-5
CDR3: CASSLDGGGFSSYEQYF
DNA: TGTGCCAGCAGCTTGGACGGTGGGGGGTTTAGCTCCTACGAGCAGTACTTC

size: -
D: -
J: TRBJ1-1
V: TRBV11-2
CDR3: CASRGGPNTEAFF
DNA: TGTGCCAGCAGAGGGGGGCCGAACACTGAAGCTTTCTTT

size: few
D: TRBD1
J: TRBJ2-7
V: TRBV28
CDR3: CASSSGQGAEGQYF
DNA: TGTGCCAGCAGCTCGGGACAGGGGGCGGAGGGGCAGTACTTC

size: -
D: -
J: TRBJ2-5
V: TRBV24-1
CDR3: CATSDLRETQYF
DNA: TGTGCCACCAGTGATTTAAGGGAGACCCAGTACTTC

size: -
D: TRBD1
J: TRBJ1-1
V: TRBV28
CDR3: CASSLLTGSAFF
DNA: TGTGCCAGCAGTTTACTGACAGGGTCGGCTTTCTTT

size: -
D: -
J: TRBJ1-5
V: TRBV12-3/TRBV12-4
CDR3: CASSLAENQPQHF
DNA: TGTGCCAGCAGTTTAGCAGAGAATCAGCCCCAGCATTTT

size: -
D: -
J: TRBJ1-5
V: TRBV6-2/TRBV6-3
CDR3: CASSYPPGVSNQPQHF
DNA: TGTGCCAGCAGTTACCCGCCAGGGGTTAGCAATCAGCCCCAGCATTTT

size: -
D: -
J: TRBJ2-1
V: TRBV29-1
CDR3: CSVLATDEQFF
DNA: TGCAGCGTTCTTGCTACCGATGAGCAGTTCTTC

size: -
D: TRBD1
J: TRBJ2-6
V: TRBV9
CDR3: CASSAQGGPSGANVLTF
DNA: TGTGCCAGCAGCGCACAGGGGGGTCCCTCTGGGGCCAACGTCCTGACTTTC

size: -
D: TRBD2
J: TRBJ2-1
V: TRBV27
CDR3: CASSWAGGPSNEQFF
DNA: TGTGCCAGCAGTTGGGCGGGGGGCCCTTCCAATGAGCAGTTCTTC

size: -
D: TRBD1
J: TRBJ1-2
V: TRBV6-2/TRBV6-3
CDR3: CASSKPQGVLNYGYTF
DNA: TGTGCCAGCAGTAAACCCCAGGGGGTCCTAAACTATGGCTACACCTTC

size: -
D: TRBD1
J: TRBJ1-1
V: TRBV6-5
CDR3: CASSYGGQGNEAFF
DNA: TGTGCCAGCAGTTACGGGGGACAGGGGAATGAAGCTTTCTTT

size: once
D: -
J: TRBJ1-1
V: TRBV18
CDR3: CASSRGVFMNTEAFF
DNA: TGTGCCAGCTCCCGGGGGGTTTTCATGAACACTGAAGCTTTCTTT

size: few
D: TRBD2
J: TRBJ2-2
V: TRBV7-2
CDR3: CASSPTGLAGDTGELFF
DNA: TGTGCCAGCAGCCCGACGGGACTAGCGGGGGACACCGGGGAGCTGTTTTTT

size: -
D: -
J: TRBJ1-2
V: TRBV19
CDR3: CASSISAFEGGYTF
DNA: TGTGCCAGTAGTATATCAGCGTTTGAGGGAGGCTACACCTTC

size: -
D: TRBD1
J: TRBJ2-7
V: TRBV3-1/TRBV3-2
CDR3: CASSYRGGGHEQYF
DNA: TGTGCCAGCAGCTACAGGGGTGGAGGTCACGAGCAGTACTTC

size: -
D: TRBD1
J: TRBJ1-1
V: TRBV3-1/TRBV3-2
CDR3: CASSQETGGNLGTEAFF
DNA: TGTGCCAGCAGCCAAGAGACAGGGGGCAACTTGGGCACTGAAGCTTTCTTT

size: few
D: TRBD2
J: TRBJ2-1
V: TRBV28
CDR3: CASSSAGTSTPLSYNEQFF
DNA: TGTGCCAGCAGTTCAGCCGGGACTAGTACCCCCCTGAGCTACAATGAGCAGTTCTTC

size: many
D: -
J: TRBJ1-4
V: TRBV2
CDR3: CASRFRDVGEKLFF
DNA: TGTGCCAGCAGGTTCAGGGACGTGGGTGAAAAACTGTTTTTT

size: -
D: TRBD1
J: TRBJ2-7
V: TRBV5-1
CDR3: CASSGQGPISYEQYF
DNA: TGCGCCAGCAGCGGACAGGGACCGATAAGCTACGAGCAGTACTTC

size: -
D: -
J: TRBJ2-5
V: TRBV29-1
CDR3: CSVRRGGGETQYF
DNA: TGCAGCGTTCGCAGAGGGGGAGGCGAGACCCAGTACTTC

size: -
D: -
J: TRBJ1-2
V: TRBV28
CDR3: CASREGTTMSHGYTF
DNA: TGTGCCAGCAGAGAAGGGACTACAATGTCCCATGGCTACACCTTC

size: -
D: -
J: TRBJ1-3
V: TRBV29-1
CDR3: CSAQGSSGNTIYF
DNA: TGCAGTGCACAGGGCAGTTCTGGAAACACCATATATTTT

size: -
D: -
J: TRBJ1-1
V: TRBV30
CDR3: CAWSVRGRVGTEAFF
DNA: TGTGCCTGGAGTGTACGAGGCAGGGTAGGCACTGAAGCTTTCTTT

size: -
D: TRBD2
J: TRBJ2-1
V: TRBV5-6
CDR3: CASSFRTSDNYNEQFF
DNA: TGTGCCAGCAGCTTTAGGACTAGTGACAACTACAATGAGCAGTTCTTC

size: -
D: -
J: TRBJ1-4
V: TRBV5-4
CDR3: CASSRGDPRTNEKLFF
DNA: TGTGCCAGCAGTCGAGGGGATCCCAGAACTAATGAAAAACTGTTTTTT

size: many
D: -
J: TRBJ2-2
V: TRBV12-3/TRBV12-4
CDR3: CASSINTGELFF
DNA: TGTGCCAGCAGCATAAACACCGGGGAGCTGTTTTTT